A selection of T cell receptor beta chains follows, all from one sample in a study of T cell responses to AZD1222 COVID-19 vaccine. Assay used: immunoSEQ multiplex PCR; TCRdb lists only in-frame clones, some missing. The table lists fewer than 100,000 clones, around 90% of them singletons. Sequenced here: peripheral blood, sampled on day 0 of AZD1222 vaccination. The receptors shown here come from an adult in good health. Both conserved end residues are part of each CDR3. The D gene is left open where the match is weak. A clone size is listed for some rows: how often the clone was seen (once, few, many), or a class if it is expanded.

clone size: .; J gene: TRBJ1-1; V gene: TRBV30; D gene: TRBD1; CDR3 protein: CAWNEQGAGTEAFF; CDR3 DNA: TGTGCCTGGAATGAGCAGGGGGCGGGGACTGAAGCTTTCTTT
clone size: .; J gene: TRBJ1-6; V gene: TRBV10-3; D gene: .; CDR3 protein: CANTDRSYNSPLHF; CDR3 DNA: TGTGCCAACACCGACAGATCCTATAATTCACCCCTCCACTTT
clone size: .; J gene: TRBJ2-5; V gene: TRBV9; D gene: .; CDR3 protein: CASSVRGLSGETQYF; CDR3 DNA: TGTGCCAGCAGCGTTCGGGGATTGAGTGGCGAGACCCAGTACTTC
clone size: .; J gene: TRBJ2-2; V gene: TRBV28; D gene: .; CDR3 protein: CASSLKGGELFF; CDR3 DNA: TGTGCCAGCAGTTTAAAGGGCGGGGAGCTGTTTTTT
clone size: .; J gene: TRBJ1-5; V gene: TRBV6-1; D gene: .; CDR3 protein: CASSEQGALGQPQHF; CDR3 DNA: TGTGCCAGCAGTGAACAAGGGGCGCTAGGGCAGCCCCAGCATTTT
clone size: .; J gene: TRBJ2-2; V gene: TRBV5-4; D gene: TRBD2; CDR3 protein: CASSYPSGVVSGELFF; CDR3 DNA: TGTGCCAGCAGCTACCCGAGCGGGGTTGTGAGCGGGGAGCTGTTTTTT
clone size: .; J gene: TRBJ2-1; V gene: TRBV13; D gene: .; CDR3 protein: CASASAISYNEQFF; CDR3 DNA: TGTGCCAGCGCTAGCGCCATCTCCTACAATGAGCAGTTCTTC
clone size: .; J gene: TRBJ2-1; V gene: TRBV4-1; D gene: TRBD2; CDR3 protein: CASSQASGEDEQFF; CDR3 DNA: TGCGCCAGCAGCCAGGCTAGCGGAGAGGATGAGCAGTTCTTC
clone size: .; J gene: TRBJ2-3; V gene: TRBV7-9; D gene: TRBD2; CDR3 protein: CASPEAAGASTDTQYF; CDR3 DNA: TGTGCCAGCCCCGAGGCAGCGGGGGCGAGCACAGATACGCAGTATTTT
clone size: medium-sized; J gene: TRBJ1-6; V gene: TRBV7-8; D gene: .; CDR3 protein: CASSLDREDSPLHF; CDR3 DNA: TGTGCCAGCAGCTTAGACAGAGAGGATTCACCCCTCCACTTT
clone size: .; J gene: TRBJ2-4; V gene: TRBV18; D gene: .; CDR3 protein: CASSPTMGAKNIQYF; CDR3 DNA: TGTGCCAGCTCACCAACAATGGGGGCCAAAAACATTCAGTACTTC
clone size: .; J gene: TRBJ2-5; V gene: TRBV2; D gene: .; CDR3 protein: CASRTGTTSGETQYF; CDR3 DNA: TGTGCCAGCAGGACCGGGACCACGTCAGGGGAGACCCAGTACTTC
clone size: .; J gene: TRBJ2-1; V gene: TRBV11-3; D gene: TRBD2; CDR3 protein: CASSRGSGGLTSYNEQFF; CDR3 DNA: TGTGCCAGCAGCCGCGGAAGCGGGGGGTTGACCTCCTACAATGAGCAGTTCTTC
clone size: .; J gene: TRBJ1-6; V gene: TRBV12-3/TRBV12-4; D gene: .; CDR3 protein: CASRPSYNSPLHF; CDR3 DNA: TGTGCCAGCAGACCCTCCTATAATTCACCCCTCCACTTT
clone size: .; J gene: TRBJ1-2; V gene: TRBV7-9; D gene: TRBD1; CDR3 protein: CASSFLNLRTGGGGYTF; CDR3 DNA: TGTGCCAGCAGCTTTCTTAATCTCCGAACAGGGGGAGGGGGCTACACCTTC
clone size: .; J gene: TRBJ2-1; V gene: TRBV5-5; D gene: .; CDR3 protein: CASSVGETGYNEQFF; CDR3 DNA: TGTGCCAGCAGCGTGGGGGAAACGGGCTACAATGAGCAGTTCTTC
clone size: .; J gene: TRBJ1-3; V gene: TRBV10-3; D gene: .; CDR3 protein: CAISDDTAGNTIYF; CDR3 DNA: TGTGCCATCAGTGACGACACGGCTGGAAACACCATATATTTT
clone size: .; J gene: TRBJ1-5; V gene: TRBV19; D gene: TRBD1; CDR3 protein: CASRETGVQPQHF; CDR3 DNA: TGTGCCAGTAGGGAGACAGGGGTTCAGCCCCAGCATTTT
clone size: .; J gene: TRBJ1-3; V gene: TRBV7-6; D gene: .; CDR3 protein: CASSLNTASSGNTIYF; CDR3 DNA: TGTGCCAGCAGCTTAAACACAGCTAGCTCTGGAAACACCATATATTTT
clone size: .; J gene: TRBJ2-1; V gene: TRBV3-1/TRBV3-2; D gene: TRBD2; CDR3 protein: CASSHFKPGLAGVGEQFF; CDR3 DNA: TGTGCCAGCAGCCACTTTAAGCCCGGACTAGCGGGAGTGGGTGAGCAGTTCTTC
clone size: .; J gene: TRBJ1-6; V gene: TRBV5-1; D gene: TRBD1; CDR3 protein: CASSLLGQGSPLHF; CDR3 DNA: TGCGCCAGCAGCCTCCTGGGACAGGGGTCACCCCTCCACTTT
clone size: .; J gene: TRBJ2-5; V gene: TRBV7-3; D gene: TRBD2; CDR3 protein: CASSLEVGTSGDRQETQYF; CDR3 DNA: TGTGCCAGCAGCTTAGAGGTAGGGACTAGCGGGGACCGACAAGAGACCCAGTACTTC
clone size: once; J gene: TRBJ2-3; V gene: TRBV30; D gene: .; CDR3 protein: CAWSAGTPDTQYF; CDR3 DNA: TGTGCCTGGAGTGCCGGGACCCCAGATACGCAGTATTTT
clone size: few; J gene: TRBJ1-1; V gene: TRBV5-6; D gene: .; CDR3 protein: CASSLSVNTEAFF; CDR3 DNA: TGTGCCAGCAGCTTATCCGTGAACACTGAAGCTTTCTTT
clone size: .; J gene: TRBJ2-1; V gene: TRBV3-1/TRBV3-2; D gene: TRBD2; CDR3 protein: CASSPASGIQHYNEQFF; CDR3 DNA: TGTGCCAGCAGCCCGGCCAGCGGGATTCAACACTACAATGAGCAGTTCTTC
clone size: .; J gene: TRBJ1-3; V gene: TRBV6-5; D gene: TRBD1; CDR3 protein: CASSLTGGKGNTIYF; CDR3 DNA: TGTGCCAGCAGCCTTACAGGGGGCAAAGGAAACACCATATATTTT
clone size: .; J gene: TRBJ1-2; V gene: TRBV6-5; D gene: .; CDR3 protein: CASRNPSNYGYTF; CDR3 DNA: TGTGCCAGCAGGAATCCCTCTAACTATGGCTACACCTTC
clone size: .; J gene: TRBJ2-2; V gene: TRBV5-6; D gene: TRBD2; CDR3 protein: CASSFLAAGTGELFF; CDR3 DNA: TGTGCCAGCAGCTTCCTAGCGGCGGGCACCGGGGAGCTGTTTTTT
clone size: once; J gene: TRBJ1-5; V gene: TRBV19; D gene: .; CDR3 protein: CASSNHRGANQPQHF; CDR3 DNA: TGTGCCAGTAGTAATCATAGGGGCGCGAATCAGCCCCAGCATTTT
clone size: .; J gene: TRBJ2-7; V gene: TRBV7-2; D gene: .; CDR3 protein: CASSFRAGADYEQYF; CDR3 DNA: TGTGCCAGCAGCTTTAGGGCGGGGGCCGACTACGAGCAGTACTTC
clone size: .; J gene: TRBJ2-5; V gene: TRBV5-1; D gene: .; CDR3 protein: CASSLALAARETQYF; CDR3 DNA: TGCGCCAGCAGCTTGGCCTTGGCCGCCCGGGAGACCCAGTACTTC
clone size: .; J gene: TRBJ2-1; V gene: TRBV11-2; D gene: TRBD2; CDR3 protein: CASRTSGSNEQFF; CDR3 DNA: TGTGCCAGTCGGACTAGCGGGAGTAATGAGCAGTTCTTC
clone size: .; J gene: TRBJ1-2; V gene: TRBV7-6; D gene: .; CDR3 protein: CASSLGRSQAYGYTF; CDR3 DNA: TGTGCCAGCAGCTTAGGACGTTCCCAGGCCTATGGCTACACCTTC
clone size: .; J gene: TRBJ2-7; V gene: TRBV2; D gene: TRBD2; CDR3 protein: CASTSIETSGGEDEQYF; CDR3 DNA: TGTGCCAGCACATCAATAGAAACTAGCGGGGGTGAAGACGAGCAGTACTTC
clone size: .; J gene: TRBJ2-3; V gene: TRBV7-9; D gene: .; CDR3 protein: CASSSRGLGTDTQYF; CDR3 DNA: TGTGCCAGCAGCTCCCGGGGGCTTGGCACAGATACGCAGTATTTT
clone size: .; J gene: TRBJ1-5; V gene: TRBV12-5; D gene: .; CDR3 protein: CASGLGISNQPQHF; CDR3 DNA: TGTGCTAGTGGTTTGGGTATTAGCAATCAGCCCCAGCATTTT
clone size: once; J gene: TRBJ2-4; V gene: TRBV27; D gene: .; CDR3 protein: CASSFSVPKNIQYF; CDR3 DNA: TGTGCCAGCAGTTTCTCAGTGCCCAAAAACATTCAGTACTTC
clone size: once; J gene: TRBJ2-4; V gene: TRBV30; D gene: .; CDR3 protein: CAWSVSGLRNIQYF; CDR3 DNA: TGTGCCTGGAGTGTATCTGGGCTTCGAAACATTCAGTACTTC
clone size: once; J gene: TRBJ1-3; V gene: TRBV7-2; D gene: .; CDR3 protein: CASSLSWGNTIYF; CDR3 DNA: TGTGCCAGCAGCTTAAGTTGGGGAAACACCATATATTTT
clone size: .; J gene: TRBJ2-2; V gene: TRBV7-3; D gene: .; CDR3 protein: CASRRGSVTGELFF; CDR3 DNA: TGTGCCAGCAGACGAGGGTCAGTCACCGGGGAGCTGTTTTTT